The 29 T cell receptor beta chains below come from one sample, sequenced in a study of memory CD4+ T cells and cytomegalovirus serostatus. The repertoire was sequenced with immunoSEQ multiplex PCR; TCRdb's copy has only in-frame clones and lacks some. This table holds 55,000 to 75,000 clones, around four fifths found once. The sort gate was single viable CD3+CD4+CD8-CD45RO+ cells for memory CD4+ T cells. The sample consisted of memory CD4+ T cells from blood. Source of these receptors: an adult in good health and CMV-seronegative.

CDR3 residues: CASSPPGRVTEAFF. The CDR3 region has the DNA TGTGCCAGCTCACCACCAGGGAGGGTCACTGAAGCTTTCTTT. The rearrangement links TRBV18 to TRBJ1-1; D remains unclear. V was clipped by 0 bases and J by 4 bases, with 9 bases between them. CDR1 KGHSH and CDR2 LQKENI come from the germline V gene. The CDR3 length is 14 residues. Full variable domain (remainder filled in from reference TRBV18 and TRBJ1-1): NAGVMQNPRHLVRRRGQEARLRCSPMKGHSHVYWYRQLPEEGLKFMVYLQKENIIDESGMPKERFSAEFPKEGPSILRIQQVVRGDSAAYFCASSPPGRVTEAFFGQGTRLTVV.

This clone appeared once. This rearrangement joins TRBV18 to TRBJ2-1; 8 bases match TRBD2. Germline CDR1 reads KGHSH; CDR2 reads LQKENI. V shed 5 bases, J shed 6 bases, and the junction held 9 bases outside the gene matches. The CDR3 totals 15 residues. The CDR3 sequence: CASSDISGGINEQFF. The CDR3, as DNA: TGTGCCAGCTCAGATATAAGCGGGGGCATCAATGAGCAGTTCTTC.

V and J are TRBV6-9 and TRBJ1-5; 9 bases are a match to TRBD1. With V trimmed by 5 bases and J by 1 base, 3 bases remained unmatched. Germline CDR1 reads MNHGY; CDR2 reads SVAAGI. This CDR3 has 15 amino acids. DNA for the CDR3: TGTGCCAGCAGTCTGGGACAGGGCAGCAATCAGCCCCAGCATTTT. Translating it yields CASSLGQGSNQPQHF.

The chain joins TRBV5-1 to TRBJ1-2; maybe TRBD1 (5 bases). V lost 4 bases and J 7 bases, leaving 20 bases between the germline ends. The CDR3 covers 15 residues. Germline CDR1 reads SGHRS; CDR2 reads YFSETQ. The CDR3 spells CASSPRQTAPGGYTF. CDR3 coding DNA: TGCGCCAGCAGCCCCAGACAGACAGCGCCGGGTGGCTACACCTTC.

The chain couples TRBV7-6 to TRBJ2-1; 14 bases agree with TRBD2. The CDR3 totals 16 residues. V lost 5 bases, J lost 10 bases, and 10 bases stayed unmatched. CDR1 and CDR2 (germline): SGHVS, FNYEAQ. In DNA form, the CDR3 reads TGTGCCAGCAGCCCAAAGACTAGCGGGGGGGCCGGGGAGCAGTTCTTC. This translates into CASSPKTSGGAGEQFF.

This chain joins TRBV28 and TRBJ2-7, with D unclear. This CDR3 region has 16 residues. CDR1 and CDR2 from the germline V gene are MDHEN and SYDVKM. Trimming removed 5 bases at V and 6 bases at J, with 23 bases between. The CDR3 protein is CASSHATRGPPPEQYF. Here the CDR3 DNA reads TGTGCCAGCAGTCACGCAACTCGCGGACCCCCCCCCGAGCAGTACTTC.

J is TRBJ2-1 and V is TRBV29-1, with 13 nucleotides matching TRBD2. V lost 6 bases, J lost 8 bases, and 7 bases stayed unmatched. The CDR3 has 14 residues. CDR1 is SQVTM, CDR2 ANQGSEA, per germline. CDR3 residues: CSVRTSGSIDEQFF. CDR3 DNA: TGCAGCGTACGGACTAGCGGGAGTATCGATGAGCAGTTCTTC.

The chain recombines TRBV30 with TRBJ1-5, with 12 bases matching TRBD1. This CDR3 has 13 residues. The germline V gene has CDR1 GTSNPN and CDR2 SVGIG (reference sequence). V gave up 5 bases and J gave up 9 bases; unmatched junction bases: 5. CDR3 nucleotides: TGTGCCTGGGGGACAGGGGGCCTAGCGCCCCAGCATTTT. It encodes CAWGTGGLAPQHF.

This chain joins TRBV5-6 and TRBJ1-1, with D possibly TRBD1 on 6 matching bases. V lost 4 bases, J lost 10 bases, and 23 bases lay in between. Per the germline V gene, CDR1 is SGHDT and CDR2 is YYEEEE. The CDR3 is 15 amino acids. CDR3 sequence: CASSPGGPGGARAFF. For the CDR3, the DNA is TGTGCCAGCAGCCCTGGGGGCCCGGGGGGGGCCCGAGCTTTCTTT.

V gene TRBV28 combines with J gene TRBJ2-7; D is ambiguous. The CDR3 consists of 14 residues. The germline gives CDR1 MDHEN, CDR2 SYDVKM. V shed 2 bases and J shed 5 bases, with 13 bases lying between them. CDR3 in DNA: TGTGCCAGCAGTTTACGTATTAAGGTTGACGAGCAGTACTTC. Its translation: CASSLRIKVDEQYF.

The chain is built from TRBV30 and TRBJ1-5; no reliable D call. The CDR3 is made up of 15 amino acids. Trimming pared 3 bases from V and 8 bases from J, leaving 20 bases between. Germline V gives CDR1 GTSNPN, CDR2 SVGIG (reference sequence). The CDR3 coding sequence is TGTGCCTGGAGCCGTCGGGATCGTGGGTGGAAGCCCCAGCATTTT. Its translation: CAWSRRDRGWKPQHF. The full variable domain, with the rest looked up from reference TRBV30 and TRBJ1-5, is SQTIHQWPATLVQPVGSPLSLECTVEGTSNPNLYWYRQAAGRGLQLLFYSVGIGQISSEVPQNLSASRPQDRQFILSSKKLLLSDSGFYLCAWSRRDRGWKPQHFGDGTRLSIL.

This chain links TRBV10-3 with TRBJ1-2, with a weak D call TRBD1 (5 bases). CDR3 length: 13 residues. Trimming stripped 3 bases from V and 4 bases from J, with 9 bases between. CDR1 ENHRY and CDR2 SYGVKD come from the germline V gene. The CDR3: CAISDRQFYGYTF. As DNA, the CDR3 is TGTGCCATCAGTGATCGACAGTTCTATGGCTACACCTTC.

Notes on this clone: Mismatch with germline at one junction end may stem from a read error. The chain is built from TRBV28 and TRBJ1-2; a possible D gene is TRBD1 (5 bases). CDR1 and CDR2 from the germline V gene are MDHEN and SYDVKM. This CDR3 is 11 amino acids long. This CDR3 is CASSLSGDLGF. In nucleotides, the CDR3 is TGTGCCAGCAGTTTATCCGGGGACTTAGGATTC.

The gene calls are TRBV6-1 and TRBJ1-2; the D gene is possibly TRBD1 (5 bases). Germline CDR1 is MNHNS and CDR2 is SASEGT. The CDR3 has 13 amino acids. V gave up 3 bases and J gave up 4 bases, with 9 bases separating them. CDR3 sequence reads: CASSDTGPYGYTF. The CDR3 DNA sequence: TGTGCCAGCAGTGACACAGGACCCTATGGCTACACCTTC.

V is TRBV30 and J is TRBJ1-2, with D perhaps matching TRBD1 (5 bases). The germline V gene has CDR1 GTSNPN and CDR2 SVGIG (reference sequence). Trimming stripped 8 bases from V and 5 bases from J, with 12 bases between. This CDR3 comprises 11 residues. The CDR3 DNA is TGTGCCGGAGACAGAGTGTATGGCTACACCTTC. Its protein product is CAGDRVYGYTF. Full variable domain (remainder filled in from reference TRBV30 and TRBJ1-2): SQTIHQWPATLVQPVGSPLSLECTVEGTSNPNLYWYRQAAGRGLQLLFYSVGIGQISSEVPQNLSASRPQDRQFILSSKKLLLSDSGFYLCAGDRVYGYTFGSGTRLTVV.

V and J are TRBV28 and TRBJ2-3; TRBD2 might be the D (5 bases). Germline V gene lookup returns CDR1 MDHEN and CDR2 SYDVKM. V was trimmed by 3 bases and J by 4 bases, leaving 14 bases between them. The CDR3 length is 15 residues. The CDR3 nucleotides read TGTGCCAGCAGTTTTACCCGCGCGGGTCCAGATACGCAGTATTTT. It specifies CASSFTRAGPDTQYF.

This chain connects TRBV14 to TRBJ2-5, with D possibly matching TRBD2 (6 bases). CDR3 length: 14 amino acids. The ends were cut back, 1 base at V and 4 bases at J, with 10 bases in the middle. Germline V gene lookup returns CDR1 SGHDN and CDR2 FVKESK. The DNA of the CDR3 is TGTGCCAGCAGCCAAGCGGGAGAAGGAGAGACCCAGTACTTC. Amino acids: CASSQAGEGETQYF.

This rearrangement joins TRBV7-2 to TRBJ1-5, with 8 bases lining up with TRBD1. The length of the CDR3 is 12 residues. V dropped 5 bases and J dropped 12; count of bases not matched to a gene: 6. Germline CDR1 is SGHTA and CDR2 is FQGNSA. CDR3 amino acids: CASSRQGSYQHF. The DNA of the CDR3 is TGTGCCAGCAGCCGACAGGGGTCGTACCAGCATTTT. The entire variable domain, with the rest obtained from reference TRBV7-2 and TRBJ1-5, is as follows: GAGVSQSPSNKVTEKGKDVELRCDPISGHTALYWYRQSLGQGLEFLIYFQGNSAPDKSGLPSDRFSAERTGGSVSTLTIQRTQQEDSAVYLCASSRQGSYQHFGDGTRLSIL.

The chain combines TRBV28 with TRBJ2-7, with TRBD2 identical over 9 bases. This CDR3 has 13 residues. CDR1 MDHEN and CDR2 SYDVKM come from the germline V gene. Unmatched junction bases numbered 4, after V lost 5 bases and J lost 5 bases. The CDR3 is CASSHQREDEQYF. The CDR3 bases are TGTGCCAGCAGTCACCAGCGGGAGGACGAGCAGTACTTC.

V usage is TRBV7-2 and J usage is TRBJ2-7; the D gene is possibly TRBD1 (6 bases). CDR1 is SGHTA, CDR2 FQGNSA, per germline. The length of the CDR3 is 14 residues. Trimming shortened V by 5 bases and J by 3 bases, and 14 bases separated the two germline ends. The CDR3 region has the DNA TGTGCCAGCAGCCTCGGGACACGAAACTACGAGCAGTACTTC. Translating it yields CASSLGTRNYEQYF.

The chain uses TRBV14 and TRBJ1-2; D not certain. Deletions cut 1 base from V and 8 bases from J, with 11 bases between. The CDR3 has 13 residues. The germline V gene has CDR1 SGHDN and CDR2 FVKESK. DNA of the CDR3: TGTGCCAGCAGCCAAGTTCTCCACGGGGGCTACACCTTC. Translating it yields CASSQVLHGGYTF.

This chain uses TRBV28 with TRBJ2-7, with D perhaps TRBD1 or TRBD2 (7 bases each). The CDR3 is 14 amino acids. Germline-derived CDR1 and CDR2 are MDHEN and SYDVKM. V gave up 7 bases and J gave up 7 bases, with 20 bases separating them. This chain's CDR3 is CASTTGVGGREQYF. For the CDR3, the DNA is TGTGCCAGCACCACAGGGGTCGGGGGGCGAGAGCAGTACTTC.

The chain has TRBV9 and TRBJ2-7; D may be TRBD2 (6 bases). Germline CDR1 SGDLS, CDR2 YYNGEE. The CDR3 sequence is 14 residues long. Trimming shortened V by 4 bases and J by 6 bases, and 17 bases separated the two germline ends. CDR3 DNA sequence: TGTGCCAGCAGCCCCCGACTAGTCACGGGCGAGCAGTACTTC. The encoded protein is CASSPRLVTGEQYF.

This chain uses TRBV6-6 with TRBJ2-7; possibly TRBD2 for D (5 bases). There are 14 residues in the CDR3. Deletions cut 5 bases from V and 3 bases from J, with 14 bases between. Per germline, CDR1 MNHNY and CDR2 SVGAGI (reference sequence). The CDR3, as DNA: TGTGCCAGCAGTCTCCGGGGTAAGGGCTACGAGCAGTACTTC. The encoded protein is CASSLRGKGYEQYF.

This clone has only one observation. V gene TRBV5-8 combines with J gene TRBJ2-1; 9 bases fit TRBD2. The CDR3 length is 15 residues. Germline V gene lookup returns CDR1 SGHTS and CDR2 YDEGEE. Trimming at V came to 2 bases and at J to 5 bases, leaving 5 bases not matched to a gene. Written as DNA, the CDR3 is TGTGCCAGCAGCTTTAAGACTAGCGGCAACAATGAGCAGTTCTTC. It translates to CASSFKTSGNNEQFF.

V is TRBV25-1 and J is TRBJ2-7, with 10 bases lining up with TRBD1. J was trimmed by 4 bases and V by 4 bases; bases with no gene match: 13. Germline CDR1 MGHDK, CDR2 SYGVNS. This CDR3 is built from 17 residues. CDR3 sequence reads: CASSGTTGGIPVYEQYF. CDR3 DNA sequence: TGTGCCAGCAGTGGGACGACAGGGGGCATTCCTGTGTACGAGCAGTACTTC.

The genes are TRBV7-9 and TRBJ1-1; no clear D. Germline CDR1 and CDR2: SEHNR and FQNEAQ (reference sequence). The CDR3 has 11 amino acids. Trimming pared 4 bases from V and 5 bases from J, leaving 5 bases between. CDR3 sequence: CASSYPTEAFF. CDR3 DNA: TGTGCCAGCAGCTATCCAACTGAAGCTTTCTTT.

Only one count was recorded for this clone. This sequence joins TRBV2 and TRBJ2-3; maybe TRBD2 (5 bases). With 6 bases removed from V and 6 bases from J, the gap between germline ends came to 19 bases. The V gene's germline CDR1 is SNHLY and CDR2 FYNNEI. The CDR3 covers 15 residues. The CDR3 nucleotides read TGTGCCAGCAGCGCCGGACTCCCACGTCTGGATACGCAGTATTTT. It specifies CASSAGLPRLDTQYF.

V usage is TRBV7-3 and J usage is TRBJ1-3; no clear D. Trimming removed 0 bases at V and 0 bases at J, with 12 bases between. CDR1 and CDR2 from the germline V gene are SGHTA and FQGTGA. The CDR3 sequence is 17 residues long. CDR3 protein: CASSLTAPDGSGNTIYF. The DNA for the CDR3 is TGTGCCAGCAGCTTAACGGCACCTGATGGCTCTGGAAACACCATATATTTT.